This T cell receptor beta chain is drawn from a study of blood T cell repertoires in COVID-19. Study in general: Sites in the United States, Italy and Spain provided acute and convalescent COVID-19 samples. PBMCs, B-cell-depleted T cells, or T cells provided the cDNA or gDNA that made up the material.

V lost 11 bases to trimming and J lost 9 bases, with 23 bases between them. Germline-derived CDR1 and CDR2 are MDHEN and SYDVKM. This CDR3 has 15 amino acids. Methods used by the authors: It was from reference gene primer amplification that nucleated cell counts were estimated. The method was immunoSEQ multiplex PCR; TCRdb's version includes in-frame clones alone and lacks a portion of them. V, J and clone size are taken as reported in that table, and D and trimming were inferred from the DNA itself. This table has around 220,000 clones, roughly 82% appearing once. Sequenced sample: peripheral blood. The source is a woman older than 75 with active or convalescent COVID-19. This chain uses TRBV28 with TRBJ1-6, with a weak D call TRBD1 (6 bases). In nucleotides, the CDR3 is TGTGCCGCTAAGCTACGGGGGGGCGAGTCTTCACCCCTCCACTTT. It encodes CAAKLRGGESSPLHF. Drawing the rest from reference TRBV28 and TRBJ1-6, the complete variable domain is DVKVTQSSRYLVKRTGEKVFLECVQDMDHENMFWYRQDPGLGLRLIYFSYDVKMKEKGDIPEGYSVSREKKERFSLILESASTNQTSMYLCAAKLRGGESSPLHFGNGTRLTVT.